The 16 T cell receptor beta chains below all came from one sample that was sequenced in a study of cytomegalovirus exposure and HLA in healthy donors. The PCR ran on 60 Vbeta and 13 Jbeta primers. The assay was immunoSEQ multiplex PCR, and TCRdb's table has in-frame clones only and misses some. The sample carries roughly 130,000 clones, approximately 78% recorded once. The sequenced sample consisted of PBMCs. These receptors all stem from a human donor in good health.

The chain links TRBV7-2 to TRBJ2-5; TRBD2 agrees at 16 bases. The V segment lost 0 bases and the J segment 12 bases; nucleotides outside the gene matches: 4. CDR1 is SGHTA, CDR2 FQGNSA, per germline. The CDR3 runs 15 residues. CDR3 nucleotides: TGTGCCAGCAGCTTAGCAGCCGGGACTAGCGGGGGGGAGTACTTC. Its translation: CASSLAAGTSGGEYF. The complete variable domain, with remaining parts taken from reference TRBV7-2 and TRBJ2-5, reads GAGVSQSPSNKVTEKGKDVELRCDPISGHTALYWYRQSLGQGLEFLIYFQGNSAPDKSGLPSDRFSAERTGGSVSTLTIQRTQQEDSAVYLCASSLAAGTSGGEYFGPGTRLLVL.

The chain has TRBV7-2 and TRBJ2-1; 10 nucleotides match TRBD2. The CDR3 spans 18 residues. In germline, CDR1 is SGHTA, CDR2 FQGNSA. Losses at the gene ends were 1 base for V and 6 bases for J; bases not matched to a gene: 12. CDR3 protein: CASSLGRKASGGGNEQFF. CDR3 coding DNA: TGTGCCAGCAGCTTAGGCCGCAAGGCTAGCGGGGGAGGCAATGAGCAGTTCTTC. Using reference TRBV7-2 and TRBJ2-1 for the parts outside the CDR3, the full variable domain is GAGVSQSPSNKVTEKGKDVELRCDPISGHTALYWYRQSLGQGLEFLIYFQGNSAPDKSGLPSDRFSAERTGGSVSTLTIQRTQQEDSAVYLCASSLGRKASGGGNEQFFGPGTRLTVL.

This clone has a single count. CDR3 region: CASSTLQGWNTDTQYF. CDR3 DNA: TGTGCCAGTAGTACCCTACAGGGGTGGAACACAGATACGCAGTATTTT. J is TRBJ2-3 and V is TRBV19, with TRBD1 matching 7 bases. This CDR3 is built from 16 residues. Per germline, CDR1 LNHDA and CDR2 SQIVND (reference sequence). Trimming at V came to 4 bases and at J to 2 bases, leaving 9 bases not matched to a gene.

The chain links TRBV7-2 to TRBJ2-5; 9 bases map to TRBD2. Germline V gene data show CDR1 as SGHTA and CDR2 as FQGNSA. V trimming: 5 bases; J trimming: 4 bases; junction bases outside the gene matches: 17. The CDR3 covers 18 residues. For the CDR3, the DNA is TGTGCCAGCAGCGCGGCCGTTTTGGCGGGGGGGCCCGGAGAGACCCAGTACTTC. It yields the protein CASSAAVLAGGPGETQYF.

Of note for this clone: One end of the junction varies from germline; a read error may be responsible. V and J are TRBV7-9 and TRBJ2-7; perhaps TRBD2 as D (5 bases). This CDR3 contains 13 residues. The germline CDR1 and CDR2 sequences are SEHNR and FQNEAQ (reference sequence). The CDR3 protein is CSSSHGNFYEQYF. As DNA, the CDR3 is TGTTCCAGCAGCCACGGGAATTTCTACGAGCAGTACTTC.

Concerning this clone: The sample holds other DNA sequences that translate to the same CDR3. CDR3: CASSLQDSYNEQFF. In DNA form, the CDR3 reads TGCGCCAGCAGCTTACAGGACTCCTACAATGAGCAGTTCTTC. The chain joins TRBV5-1 to TRBJ2-1; D perhaps matches TRBD1 (5 bases). V lost 2 bases to trimming and J lost 0 bases, with 6 bases between them. This CDR3 has 14 amino acids. The germline gives CDR1 SGHRS, CDR2 YFSETQ.

The CDR3 region has the DNA TGTGCCAGCGGCCCGGCGGGGGGCGAGCAGTACTTC. It yields the protein CASGPAGGEQYF. This chain connects TRBV6-6 to TRBJ2-5, with 8 bases aligning to TRBD2. The closer fit of TRBJ2-7 to the DNA end suggests the J call may be wrong. CDR1 is MNHNY and CDR2 is SVGAGI in the germline V gene (reference sequence). This CDR3 is 12 amino acids long.

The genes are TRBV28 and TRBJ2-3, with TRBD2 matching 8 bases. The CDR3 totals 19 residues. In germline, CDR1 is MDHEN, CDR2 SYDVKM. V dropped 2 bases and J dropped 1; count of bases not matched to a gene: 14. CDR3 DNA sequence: TGTGCCAGCAGTTTACCGCGGGGGGCTCTTGGACGTCGCACAGATACGCAGTATTTT. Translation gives CASSLPRGALGRRTDTQYF.

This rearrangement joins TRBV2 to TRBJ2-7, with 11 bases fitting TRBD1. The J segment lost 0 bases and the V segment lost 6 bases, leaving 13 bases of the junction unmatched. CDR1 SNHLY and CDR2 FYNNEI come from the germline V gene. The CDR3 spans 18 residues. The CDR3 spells CASSRGQGAGYNSYEQYF. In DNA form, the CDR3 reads TGTGCCAGCAGCCGCGGACAGGGGGCAGGATACAACTCCTACGAGCAGTACTTC.

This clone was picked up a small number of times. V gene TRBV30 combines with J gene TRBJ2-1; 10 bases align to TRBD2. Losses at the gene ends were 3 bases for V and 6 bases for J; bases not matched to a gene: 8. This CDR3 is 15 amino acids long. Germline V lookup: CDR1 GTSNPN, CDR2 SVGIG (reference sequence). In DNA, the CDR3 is TGTGCCTGGAGGGCCGGGACTAGCGCCTTCAATGAGCAGTTCTTC. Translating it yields CAWRAGTSAFNEQFF.

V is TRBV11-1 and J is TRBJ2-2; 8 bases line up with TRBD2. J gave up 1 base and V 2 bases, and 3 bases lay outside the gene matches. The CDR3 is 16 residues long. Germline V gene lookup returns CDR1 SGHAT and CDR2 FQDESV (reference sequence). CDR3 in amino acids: CASSLSLAVNTGELFF. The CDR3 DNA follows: TGTGCCAGCAGCTTATCACTAGCGGTGAACACCGGGGAGCTGTTTTTT. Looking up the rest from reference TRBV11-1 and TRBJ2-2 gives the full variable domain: EAEVAQSPRYKITEKSQAVAFWCDPISGHATLYWYRQILGQGPELLVQFQDESVVDDSQLPKDRFSAERLKGVDSTLKIQPAELGDSAMYLCASSLSLAVNTGELFFGEGSRLTVL.

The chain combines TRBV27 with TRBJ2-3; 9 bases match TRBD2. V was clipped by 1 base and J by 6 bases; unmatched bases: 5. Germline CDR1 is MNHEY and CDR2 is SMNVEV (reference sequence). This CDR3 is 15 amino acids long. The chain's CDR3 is CASSLLAGAGDTQYF. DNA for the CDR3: TGTGCCAGCAGTTTATTAGCGGGAGCGGGCGATACGCAGTATTTT.

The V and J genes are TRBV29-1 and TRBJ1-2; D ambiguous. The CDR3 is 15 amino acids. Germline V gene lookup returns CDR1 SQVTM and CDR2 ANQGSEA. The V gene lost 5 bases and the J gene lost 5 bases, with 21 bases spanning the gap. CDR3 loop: CSVNHGRGLSYGYTF. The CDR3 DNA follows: TGCAGCGTTAACCATGGACGAGGGCTGTCTTATGGCTACACCTTC.

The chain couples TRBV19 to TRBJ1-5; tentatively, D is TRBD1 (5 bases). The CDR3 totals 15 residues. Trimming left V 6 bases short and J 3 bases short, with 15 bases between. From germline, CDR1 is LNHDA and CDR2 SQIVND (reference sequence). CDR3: CASSLDRTLNQPQHF. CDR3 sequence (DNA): TGTGCCAGTAGCCTCGACAGAACACTCAATCAGCCCCAGCATTTT.

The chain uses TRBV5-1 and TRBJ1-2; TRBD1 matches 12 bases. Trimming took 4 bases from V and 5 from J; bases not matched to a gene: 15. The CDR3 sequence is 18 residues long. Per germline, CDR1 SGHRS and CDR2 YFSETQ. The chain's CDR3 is CASSIHRDRGRSEYGYTF. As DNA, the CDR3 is TGCGCCAGCAGCATTCACCGGGACAGGGGGCGCTCGGAATATGGCTACACCTTC.

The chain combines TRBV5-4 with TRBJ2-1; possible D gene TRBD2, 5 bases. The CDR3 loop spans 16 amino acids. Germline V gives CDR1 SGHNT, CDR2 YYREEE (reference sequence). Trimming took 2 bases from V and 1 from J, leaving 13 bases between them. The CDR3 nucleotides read TGTGCCAGCAGCTTAGACGGGATTCGGTCCTACAATGAGCAGTTCTTC. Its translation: CASSLDGIRSYNEQFF.